This TCR beta chain is from a study of molecular identifiers for immune sequencing clone quantification. This clonotype has just a few counts. The antigen remains unidentified. The authors gated naive CD8 T cells as CD8+CD4-CCR7+CD45RA+ for sorting. Study-level findings and limits: Beyond 20 RNA copies, clones held over 99% of effector molecules, compared with under 1% in naive cells. Among 930,000 or so naive cells, as was reported, spiked Jurkat TCR RNA from one cell was detectable.

Each CDR3 protein gets one entry after TCRdb re-called the PCR reads with MiXCR. This sample has fewer than 350,000 distinct CDR3 sequences; about 23% occur once, and the top ten carry 0.74%. Per the germline V gene, CDR1 is LGHNA and CDR2 is YSLEER. CDR3 length: 13 residues. The V and J ends lost 4 bases and 6 bases respectively, with 12 bases between them. Sequencing was carried out using naive CD8+ T cells from blood, with Jurkat cell RNA spiked in. Subset in this sample: FACS-sorted CD8+CD4-CCR7+CD45RA+ naive T cells. The sequence was obtained from a human donor in good health. Some libraries in this study had Jurkat cell RNA spiked in. The chain couples TRBV4-3 to TRBJ1-1; the D gene is possibly TRBD1 (6 bases). CDR3 region: CASSPEGGPEAFF. DNA of the CDR3: TGCGCCAGCAGCCCCGAAGGGGGACCTGAAGCTTTCTTT.